This T cell receptor (beta chain) was obtained from a study of cytomegalovirus exposure and HLA in healthy donors. Findings of the study overall: In a later analysis, a missense DCLRE1C variant was linked to TCR beta V- and J-gene trimming.

This clone was seen once. Its cognate antigen is unknown. The PCR employed 60 Vbeta primers together with 13 Jbeta primers. Clones were read by immunoSEQ multiplex PCR, and TCRdb kept only the in-frame ones, dropping some. The repertoire holds some 150,000 clones, with roughly 81% as singletons. The length of the CDR3 is 15 residues. V dropped 0 bases and J dropped 3 bases, with 13 bases sitting between them. CDR1 and CDR2 from the germline V gene are GTSNPN and SVGIG (reference sequence). The TCR comes from a woman aged 45 to 65 in good health and CMV-seronegative. This rearrangement joins TRBV30 to TRBJ2-3, with D possibly matching TRBD2 (6 bases). The sequencing sample was made of PBMCs. CDR3 sequence reads: CAWSVGRAGTDTQYF. As DNA, the CDR3 is TGTGCCTGGAGTGTTGGGCGGGCGGGGACAGATACGCAGTATTTT.